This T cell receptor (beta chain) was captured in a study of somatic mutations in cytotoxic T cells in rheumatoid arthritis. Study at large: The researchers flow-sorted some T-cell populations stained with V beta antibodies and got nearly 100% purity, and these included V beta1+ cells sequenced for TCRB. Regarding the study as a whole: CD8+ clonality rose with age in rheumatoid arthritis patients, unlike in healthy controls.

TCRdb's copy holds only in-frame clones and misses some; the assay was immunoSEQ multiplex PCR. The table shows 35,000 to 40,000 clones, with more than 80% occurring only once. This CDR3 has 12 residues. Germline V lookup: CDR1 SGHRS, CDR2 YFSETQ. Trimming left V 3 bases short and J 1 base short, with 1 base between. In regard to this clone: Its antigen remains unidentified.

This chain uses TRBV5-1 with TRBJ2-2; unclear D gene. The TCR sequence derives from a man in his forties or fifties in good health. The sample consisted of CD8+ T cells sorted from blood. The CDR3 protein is CASSWNTGELFF. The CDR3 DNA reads TGCGCCAGCAGCTGGAACACCGGGGAGCTGTTTTTT.